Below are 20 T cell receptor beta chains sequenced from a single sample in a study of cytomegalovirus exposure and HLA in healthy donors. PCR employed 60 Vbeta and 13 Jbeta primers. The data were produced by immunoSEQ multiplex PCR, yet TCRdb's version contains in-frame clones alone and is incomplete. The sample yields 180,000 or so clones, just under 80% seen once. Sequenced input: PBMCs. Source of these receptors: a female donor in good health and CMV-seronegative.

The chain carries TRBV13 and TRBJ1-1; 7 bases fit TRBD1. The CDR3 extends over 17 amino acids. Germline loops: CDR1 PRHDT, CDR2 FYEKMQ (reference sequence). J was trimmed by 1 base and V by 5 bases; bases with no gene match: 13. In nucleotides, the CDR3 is TGTGCCAGCAGCCCGAGACAGGGTATTGTGAAGAACACTGAAGCTTTCTTT. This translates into CASSPRQGIVKNTEAFF.

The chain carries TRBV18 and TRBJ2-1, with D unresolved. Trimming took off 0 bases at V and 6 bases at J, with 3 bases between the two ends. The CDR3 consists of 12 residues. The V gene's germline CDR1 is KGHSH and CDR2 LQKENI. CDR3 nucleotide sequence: TGTGCCAGCTCACCACCCCTCAATGAGCAGTTCTTC. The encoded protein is CASSPPLNEQFF.

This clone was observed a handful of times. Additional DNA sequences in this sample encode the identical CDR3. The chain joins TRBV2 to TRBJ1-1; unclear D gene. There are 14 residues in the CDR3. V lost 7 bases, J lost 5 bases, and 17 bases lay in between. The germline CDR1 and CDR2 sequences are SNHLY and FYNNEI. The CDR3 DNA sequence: TGTGCCAGCACGGAGCGGGGTGGGAGGACTGAAGCTTTCTTT. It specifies CASTERGGRTEAFF.

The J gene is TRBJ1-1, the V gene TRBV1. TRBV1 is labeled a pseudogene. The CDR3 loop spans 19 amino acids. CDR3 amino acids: CTSSQGREGAISMNTEAFF. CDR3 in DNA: TGCACCAGCAGCCAAGGACGGGAGGGGGCCATAAGTATGAACACTGAAGCTTTCTTT.

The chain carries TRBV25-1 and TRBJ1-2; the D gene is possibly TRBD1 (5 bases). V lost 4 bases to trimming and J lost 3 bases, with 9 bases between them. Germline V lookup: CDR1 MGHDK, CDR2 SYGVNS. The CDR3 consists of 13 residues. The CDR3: CASSAGGDYGYTF. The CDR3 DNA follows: TGTGCCAGCAGTGCCGGGGGTGACTATGGCTACACCTTC.

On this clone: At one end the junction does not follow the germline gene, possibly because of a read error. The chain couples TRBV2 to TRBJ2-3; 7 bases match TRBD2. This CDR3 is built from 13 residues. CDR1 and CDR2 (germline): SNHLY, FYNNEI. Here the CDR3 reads CDSRRGVTDTQYF. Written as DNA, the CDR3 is TGTGACAGCCGTCGGGGGGTCACAGATACGCAGTATTTT.

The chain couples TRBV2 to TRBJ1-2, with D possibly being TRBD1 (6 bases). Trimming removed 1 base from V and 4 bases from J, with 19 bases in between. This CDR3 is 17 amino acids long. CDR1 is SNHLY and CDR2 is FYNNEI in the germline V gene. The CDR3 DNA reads TGTGCCAGCAGTGAAGGGACAGCAAACCTGTCGGTCTATGGCTACACCTTC. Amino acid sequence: CASSEGTANLSVYGYTF.

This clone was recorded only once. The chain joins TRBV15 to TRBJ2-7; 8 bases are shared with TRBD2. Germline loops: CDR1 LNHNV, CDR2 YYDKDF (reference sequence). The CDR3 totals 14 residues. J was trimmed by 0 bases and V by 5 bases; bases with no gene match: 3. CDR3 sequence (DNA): TGTGCCACCAGCTCGGGAGGGAACTCCTACGAGCAGTACTTC. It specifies CATSSGGNSYEQYF.

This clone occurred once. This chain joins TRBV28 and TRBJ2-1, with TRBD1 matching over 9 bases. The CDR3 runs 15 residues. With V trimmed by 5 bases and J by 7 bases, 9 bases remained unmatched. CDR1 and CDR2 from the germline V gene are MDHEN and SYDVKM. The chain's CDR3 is CASSAPGQGKNEQFF. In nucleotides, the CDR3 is TGTGCCAGCAGTGCACCGGGACAGGGAAAGAATGAGCAGTTCTTC.

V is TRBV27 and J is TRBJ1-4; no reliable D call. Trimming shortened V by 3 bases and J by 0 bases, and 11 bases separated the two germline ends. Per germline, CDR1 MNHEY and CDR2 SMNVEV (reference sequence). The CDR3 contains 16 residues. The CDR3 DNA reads TGTGCCAGCAGTTTTCGCAGTTTCGCAACTAATGAAAAACTGTTTTTT. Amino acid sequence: CASSFRSFATNEKLFF.

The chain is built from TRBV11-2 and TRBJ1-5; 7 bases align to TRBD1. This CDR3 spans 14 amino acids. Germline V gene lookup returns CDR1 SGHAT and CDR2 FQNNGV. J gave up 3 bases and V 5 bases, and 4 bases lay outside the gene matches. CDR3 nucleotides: TGTGCCAGCAGCCAGGACAGGACCAATCAGCCCCAGCATTTT. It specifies CASSQDRTNQPQHF.

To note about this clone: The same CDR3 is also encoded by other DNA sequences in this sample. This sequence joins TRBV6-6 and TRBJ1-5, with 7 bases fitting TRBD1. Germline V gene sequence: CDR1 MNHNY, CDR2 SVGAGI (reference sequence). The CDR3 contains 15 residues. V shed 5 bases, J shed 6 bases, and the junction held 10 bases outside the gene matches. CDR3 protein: CASSIQGIKGQPQHF. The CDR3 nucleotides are TGTGCCAGCAGTATACAGGGGATAAAAGGTCAGCCCCAGCATTTT.

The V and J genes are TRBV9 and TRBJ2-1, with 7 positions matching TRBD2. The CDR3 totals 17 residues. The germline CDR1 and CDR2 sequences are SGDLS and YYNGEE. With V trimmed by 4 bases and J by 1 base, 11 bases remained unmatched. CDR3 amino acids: CASSPFGGEGSYNEQFF. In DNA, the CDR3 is TGTGCCAGCAGCCCCTTTGGGGGGGAGGGGTCCTACAATGAGCAGTTCTTC.

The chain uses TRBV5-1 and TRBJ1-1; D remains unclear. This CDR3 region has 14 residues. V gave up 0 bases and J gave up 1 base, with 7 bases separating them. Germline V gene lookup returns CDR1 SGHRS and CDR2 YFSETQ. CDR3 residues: CASSLGPGNTEAFF. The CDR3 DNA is TGCGCCAGCAGCTTGGGCCCGGGGAACACTGAAGCTTTCTTT.

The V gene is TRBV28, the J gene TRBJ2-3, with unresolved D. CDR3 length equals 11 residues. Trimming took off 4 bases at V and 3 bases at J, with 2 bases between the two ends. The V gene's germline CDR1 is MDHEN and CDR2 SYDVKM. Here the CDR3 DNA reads TGTGCCAGCAGTTCAACAGATACGCAGTATTTT. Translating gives CASSSTDTQYF.

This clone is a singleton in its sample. CDR3: CASKTGLAETTGELFF. CDR3 nucleotide sequence: TGTGCCAGCAAAACTGGGCTAGCGGAGACCACCGGGGAGCTGTTTTTT. The chain couples TRBV7-8 to TRBJ2-2; 7 bases align to TRBD2. CDR1 is SGHVS and CDR2 is FQNEAQ in the germline V gene. After removal of 7 bases from V and 4 bases from J, the junction contained 12 bases not matched to a gene. The CDR3 spans 16 residues.

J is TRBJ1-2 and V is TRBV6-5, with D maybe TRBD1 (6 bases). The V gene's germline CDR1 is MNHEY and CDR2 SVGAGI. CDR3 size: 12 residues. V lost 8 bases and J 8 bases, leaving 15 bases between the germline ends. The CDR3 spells CASAAGGAGYTF. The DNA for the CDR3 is TGTGCCAGCGCTGCGGGGGGGGCGGGCTACACCTTC.

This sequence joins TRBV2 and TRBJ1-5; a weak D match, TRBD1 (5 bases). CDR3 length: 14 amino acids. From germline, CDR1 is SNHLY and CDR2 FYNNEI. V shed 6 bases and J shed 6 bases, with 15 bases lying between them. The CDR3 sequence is CASSPGQGGQPQHF. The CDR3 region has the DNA TGTGCCAGCAGCCCGGGGCAGGGAGGTCAGCCCCAGCATTTT.

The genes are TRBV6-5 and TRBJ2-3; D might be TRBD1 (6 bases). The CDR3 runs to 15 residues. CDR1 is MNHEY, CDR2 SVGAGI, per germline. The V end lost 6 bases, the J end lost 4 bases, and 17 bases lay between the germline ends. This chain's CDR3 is CASRRGQFGSDTQYF. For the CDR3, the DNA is TGTGCCAGCAGACGCGGACAGTTCGGCTCAGATACGCAGTATTTT.

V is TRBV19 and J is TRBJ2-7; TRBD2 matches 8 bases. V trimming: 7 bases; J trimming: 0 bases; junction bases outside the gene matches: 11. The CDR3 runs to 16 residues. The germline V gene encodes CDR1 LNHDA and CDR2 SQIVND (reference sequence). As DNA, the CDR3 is TGTGCCAGTAATAACGGGGGGGCCGAACGCTCCTACGAGCAGTACTTC. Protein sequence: CASNNGGAERSYEQYF.